This is a list of T cell receptor beta chains from one sample in a study of T-cell reconstitution after alpha-beta-depleted transplantation in children. TCRdb processed the PCR reads anew with MiXCR; each CDR3 protein has one entry. Of a few hundred thousand distinct CDR3 sequences listed, roughly 21% are singletons. The starting material was PBMCs, mostly from graft donor cells, obtained 180 days after TCRalphabeta/CD19-depleted stem cell transplant. The source of these receptors is a male patient aged 10 to 17 who had a stem cell transplant for acute lymphoblastic leukemia, so the T cells may come from the graft donor. CDR3s include the opening cysteine and the closing phenylalanine or tryptophan. The order of the fields is clone size, D gene, J gene, V gene, CDR3 DNA, CDR3 protein. D genes are given only for firm matches. The listing skips clone size in some rows; elsewhere it reads once, few, many or a size class.

few TRBD2 TRBJ2-1 TRBV9 TGTGCCAGCAGCTGGGCGGGGGGCAATGAGCAGTTCTTC CASSWAGGNEQFF
NA TRBD2 TRBJ2-3 TRBV19 TGTGCCAGTAGCGATACTAGCGGCACAGATACGCAGTATTTT CASSDTSGTDTQYF
NA NA TRBJ1-1 TRBV9 TGTGCCAGCAGTGCACCCGTTTCCACTGAAGCTTTCTTT CASSAPVSTEAFF
few NA TRBJ2-5 TRBV12-3/TRBV12-4 TGTGCCAGCACTCTTCTCGGGCCCCTGGAGACCCAGTACTTC CASTLLGPLETQYF
few NA TRBJ2-7 TRBV4-1 TGCGCCAGCAGCCAAGAGAGGGGGACCCTAAGCGGGGTCGGGCCCTACGAGCAGTACTTC CASSQERGTLSGVGPYEQYF
NA NA TRBJ1-5 TRBV5-1 TGCGCCAGCAGCTTGGTAGGGGGATCGTATCAGCCCCAGCATTTT CASSLVGGSYQPQHF
few NA TRBJ1-2 TRBV5-1 TGCGCCAGCAGGAAAACAGGCAACTATGGCTACACCTTC CASRKTGNYGYTF
NA NA TRBJ2-2 TRBV7-6 TGTGCCAGCAGAGTGAGGAGGGCGAACACCGGGGAGCTGTTTTTT CASRVRRANTGELFF
NA NA TRBJ2-3 TRBV7-8 TGTGCCAGCAGCTTAACGGGTTGGGTCGGCACAGATACGCAGTATTTT CASSLTGWVGTDTQYF
few NA TRBJ2-7 TRBV6-1 TGTGCCAGCAGTGAGGTAGGGGACGAGCAGTACTTC CASSEVGDEQYF
few NA TRBJ2-3 TRBV20-1 TGCAGTGCTAAGGTCACAGATACGCAGTATTTT CSAKVTDTQYF
NA TRBD1 TRBJ1-1 TRBV5-1 TGCGCCAGCAGCTCTGCAGGGGGCGCAGCTTTCTTT CASSSAGGAAFF
NA TRBD2 TRBJ2-3 TRBV18 TGTGCCAGCTTCCTAGCGGGAGGCCCAGATACGCAGTATTTT CASFLAGGPDTQYF
few TRBD2 TRBJ2-1 TRBV20-1 TGCAGTGCCAGCCCTAGCGGGTTAAGGGTTGAGCAGTTCTTC CSASPSGLRVEQFF
NA NA TRBJ2-3 TRBV3-1 TGTGCCAGCAGCCAAGATTCGGGTTTAGCAGATACGCAGTATTTT CASSQDSGLADTQYF
NA NA TRBJ2-1 TRBV5-1 TGCGCCAGCAGCACCGATTATGAGCAGTTCTTC CASSTDYEQFF
NA TRBD1 TRBJ2-5 TRBV5-6 TGTGCCAGCACCTTATTTGGACAGGGGGTAACCCAGTACTTC CASTLFGQGVTQYF
many NA TRBJ1-1 TRBV4-1 TGCGCCAGCAGCCAACACCCTAAGGTTAACACTGAAGCTTTCTTT CASSQHPKVNTEAFF
NA TRBD2 TRBJ2-1 TRBV20-1 TGCAGTGCTAGGGGGGGGATCATACGGGCTTACAATGAGCAGTTCTTC CSARGGIIRAYNEQFF
NA NA TRBJ1-1 TRBV27 TGTGCCAGCAGTTTGGGGGGGCAGGGGATGAACACTGAAGCTTTCTTT CASSLGGQGMNTEAFF
many NA TRBJ2-2 TRBV24-1 TGTGCCACCAGTGCGACTGTGAACACCGGGGAGCTGTTTTTT CATSATVNTGELFF
NA NA TRBJ2-1 TRBV5-1 TGCGCCAGCAGCGCCAGACTAGAAGGAGTGGTGGGCAATGAGCAGTTCTTC CASSARLEGVVGNEQFF
few NA TRBJ2-4 TRBV7-2 TGTGCCAGCAGCTCAGGAACCAAAAACATTCAGTACTTC CASSSGTKNIQYF
few NA TRBJ1-6 TRBV7-2 TGTGCCAGCAGCTTTGGGGGGCCGCGGTCACCCCTCCACTTT CASSFGGPRSPLHF
few NA TRBJ1-3 TRBV9 TGTGCCAGCAGCGAGCCCTCCCTGGGAGGGACTGGAAACACCATATATTTT CASSEPSLGGTGNTIYF
few TRBD2 TRBJ2-7 TRBV4-1 TGCGCCAGCAGCCAAGGACTAGCGAACTACGAGCAGTACTTC CASSQGLANYEQYF
few TRBD2 TRBJ2-2 TRBV7-6 TGTGCCAGCAGCTTCGGACTAGGATCCGGGGAGCTGTTTTTT CASSFGLGSGELFF
NA TRBD2 TRBJ2-7 TRBV4-1 TGCGCCAGCAGCCAACATAGCGGGAGAGGCTACGAGCAGTACTTC CASSQHSGRGYEQYF
NA NA TRBJ1-5 TRBV25-1 TGTGCCAGCAGTGAGGGGAATAGCAATCAGCCCCAGCATTTT CASSEGNSNQPQHF
NA TRBD1 TRBJ1-4 TRBV5-1 TGCGCCAGCAGCCCTGGACAGGGTTCAACTAATGAAAAACTGTTTTTT CASSPGQGSTNEKLFF
NA NA TRBJ1-2 TRBV5-1 TGCGCCAGCAGCTTGTTAGGGTACTATGGCTACACCTTC CASSLLGYYGYTF
few TRBD2 TRBJ2-7 TRBV27 TGTGCCAGCGGTAGGAACCTGGTAGCGGGAGTACCACACGAGCAGTACTTC CASGRNLVAGVPHEQYF
few TRBD1 TRBJ2-3 TRBV7-3 TGTGCCAGCAGCTTAACGGGGGACAGATTCACAGATACGCAGTATTTT CASSLTGDRFTDTQYF
many NA TRBJ2-7 TRBV5-5 TGTGCCAGCAGCCGGGGGACAGTCTACGAGCAGTACTTC CASSRGTVYEQYF
NA NA TRBJ2-3 TRBV20-1 TGCAGTGCGACTGGGAGGAACACAGATACGCAGTATTTT CSATGRNTDTQYF
NA TRBD2 TRBJ2-2 TRBV12-3/TRBV12-4 TGTGCCACGCACCTTGGACTAGCGGGAGAGGTAACCGGGGAGCTGTTTTTT CATHLGLAGEVTGELFF
few NA TRBJ2-3 TRBV20-1 TGCAGTGCTAGAGATCCCTCCATAGCGCAGTATTTT CSARDPSIAQYF
few TRBD2 TRBJ2-7 TRBV4-1 TGCGCCAGCAGCCAAATTCTAGCGGGTGAGCAGTACTTC CASSQILAGEQYF
many TRBD2 TRBJ2-5 TRBV7-2 TGTGCCAGCAGTCCGACCAGCGGGAGACGTGAGACCCAGTACTTC CASSPTSGRRETQYF
NA NA TRBJ1-4 TRBV27 TGTGCCAGCAGTTTGGGGGGGCATCTGGGAAAACTGTTTTTT CASSLGGHLGKLFF
NA NA TRBJ2-5 TRBV4-1 TGCGCCAGCAGCCAAGAAGGCCAGGAAGAGACCCAGTACTTC CASSQEGQEETQYF
NA TRBD1 TRBJ2-5 TRBV24-1 TGTGCCACCCGTGGACAGGGACGGGGGACCCAGTACTTC CATRGQGRGTQYF
once TRBD2 TRBJ2-1 TRBV20-1 TGCTGTGCTAGAGTAACACTAGCGGGCTCCTACAATGAGCAGTTCTTC CCARVTLAGSYNEQFF
few NA TRBJ2-5 TRBV29-1 TGCAGCGTCATCTTTAGACTATCTCCGAGAGGAGAGACCCAGTACTTC CSVIFRLSPRGETQYF
NA NA TRBJ2-3 TRBV3-1 TGTGCCAGCAGCCAAGAAGGGAACGGGCTCAGCACAGATACGCAGTATTTT CASSQEGNGLSTDTQYF
NA NA TRBJ2-7 TRBV30 TGTGCCTGGAGTGAGGAAGAACCCTACGAGCAGTACTTC CAWSEEEPYEQYF
few NA TRBJ1-1 TRBV7-9 TGTGCCAGCAGCCTCGGGGGGGTGAACACTGAAGCTTTCTTT CASSLGGVNTEAFF
NA NA TRBJ2-2 TRBV3-1 TGTGCCAGCAGCCCCTACAGGGTGGGCACCGGGGAGCTGTTTTTT CASSPYRVGTGELFF
NA NA TRBJ2-7 TRBV27 TGTGCCAGCAGTTTGTGGAGGAATTTGGGAGAGCAGTACTTC CASSLWRNLGEQYF
NA TRBD1 TRBJ2-7 TRBV10-3 TGTGCCATCAGTGACCCCGGGACAGGGGGCGCCTACGAGCAGTACTTC CAISDPGTGGAYEQYF
NA NA TRBJ2-7 TRBV7-8 TGTGCCAGCAGCTTAGGGGCCCTCAGCTCCTACGAGCAGTACTTC CASSLGALSSYEQYF